This entry features one T cell receptor (beta chain) sequence. Its recognized antigen is unknown. No base quality information exists; no much larger clone differs at one position. The entry originates in a study of cytomegalovirus exposure and HLA in healthy donors (dated by TCRdb to about 2017). Background for the entire study: According to an earlier analysis of 587 of the donors, about 170 million T cells yielded 117 million unique TCR beta sequences and around 300 Gb of sequence data. Roughly 300 gigabases of sequencing data and around 85 million unique TCR sequences made up an early release that covered some 640 HLA-typed donors. The genetic ancestry cluster associated with self-reported Caucasian donors included 81% of the 398 genotyped donors. The study aimed to test whether cataloging public T cell receptors could reveal signatures of past pathogen exposure. Using immunosequencing, the study profiled T cell repertoires from fewer than 850 subjects and related those repertoires to cytomegalovirus serostatus. A separate validation cohort of approximately 130 different subjects was used in addition to the 666-subject first cohort. The study combined high-throughput TCR immunosequencing, statistical association of individual TCRs with disease status, and machine learning to predict cytomegalovirus infection status. In a later analysis, previously published TCR beta repertoires from some 640 donors were re-analyzed and high-resolution HLA genotyping was added so that TCR occurrence patterns could be studied. In the later analysis, no new phenotypic data were used to find candidate immune exposures; instead, reliance was placed on TCR beta sequences and their occurrence across donors. An earlier analysis of some 600 of the donors applied high-throughput TCR beta sequencing to assess whether each TCR beta V gene segment acted as functional or pseudogenic. Donor age, sex, ethnicity and CMV serostatus were compiled together with the repertoire data. A later genetic analysis took genome-wide SNP genotypes for about three fifths of the 666 donors and used that subset as a discovery cohort. All discovery cohort repertoires had been generated on a single sequencing platform. Class I and class II HLA loci were covered by the typing at four-digit resolution. The number of typed donors differed by locus: about 620-630 for A, B, C, DRB1 and DQB1; some 540 for DQA1; approximately 610 for DPA1; and around 450 for DPB1. A handful of DR-DQ haplotypes were handled as single units for association and clustering because linkage in the cohort was strong. Among almost 400 genotyped donors of the cohort, an average of approximately 240,000 unique TCR beta nucleotide sequences were sequenced per donor, around 18% of them non-productive. What the research found in general, with its limitations: Correlated functional status among segregating V segments might reflect linkage disequilibrium, but an unknown experimental factor could not be ruled out. According to the authors, the approach could potentially be generalized to other disease states and immunological phenotypes. A group of highly shared sequence variants was considered likely to be a technical artifact of the sequencing pipeline. Three of the identified cytomegalovirus-associated TCR beta chains were confirmed in vitro to be specific for cytomegalovirus antigens. In a later genetic analysis, fewer N-insertions in productive TCRs were reported among donors in an Asian-associated ancestry cluster than the roughly 710-donor mean. Because HLA typing was unavailable for some donors at each locus, only the typed subset was used in association tests. An earlier analysis of approximately 500 of the donors showed that most TCR beta V segments appeared in productive rearrangements either about 87% or about 30% of the time, which broadly matched IMGT annotations. While some public TCRs were present in many individuals, most TCR sequences turned up only very rarely across donors. CMV serostatus was the only immune exposure information available for the cohort. In a later genetic analysis, a missense DCLRE1C variant was associated with V-gene and J-gene trimming of TCR beta chains, and the association was replicated in an independent cohort. Presence/absence analyses assumed roughly uniform sequencing depth across donors, an assumption that may not hold. A later analysis reported that several top co-occurrence clusters appeared linked to parvovirus B19, influenza, CMV and Epstein-Barr virus. The study gave a list of 150 to 200 TCR beta chains associated with cytomegalovirus. Because the 87-base-pair reads could not distinguish some IMGT-functional V segments, including TRBV6-2 and TRBV6-3, those segments were excluded. This cohort had only TCR beta chains sequenced, and the lack of alpha or paired-chain data limited which features could be detected. Strong co-occurrence of HLA alleles, especially DR and DQ, made assigning TCR associations to individual alleles difficult. About 17 rarely observed V segments, including chromosome 9 orphons, were excluded from the earlier analysis of 550 to 700 of the donors because counts were too low. Specific HLA alleles were associated with some 15,000 TCR beta sequences at a false discovery rate of 0.05 in a later analysis. A further reported finding was that TCR beta sequences accurately predicted the HLA-A and HLA-B alleles for most subjects in the first cohort. According to a later analysis, TCR association rates differed among HLA loci, with DRB1 alleles showing the most associated TCRs and HLA-C alleles showing the fewest. In both the original and validation cohorts, the classifier was reported to diagnose cytomegalovirus status with high specificity and sensitivity. In a later analysis, HLA-associated TCR beta chains were found to be more clonally expanded and to have lower generation probabilities than equally common non-associated chains. In a later analysis, most CMV-associated TCR beta chains were found to appear HLA-restricted, with HLA associations seemingly driven largely by CMV exposure.

Reading the germline V gene gives CDR1 SNHLY and CDR2 FYNNEI. Spanning cysteine to phenylalanine, the CDR3 consists of 15 amino acids. The retained sequence is limited to the CDR3, 45 bases, with the frame set at the first base. For this chain, trimming is 6 bases at the V end and 1 base at the J end, and the number of junction bases without a gene match is 9. In total, roughly 670 healthy bone marrow donors made up the cohort. At the time of sampling, every cohort member was nominally healthy, though immune exposures that went unrecorded were likely present. The donor tested CMV seropositive and was one of the 289 seropositive cohort members. A peripheral blood sample was provided by each donor, and peripheral blood mononuclear cells were used for TCR beta sequencing. The Qiagen DNeasy Blood Extraction Kit was used to extract genomic DNA from the blood cell samples. Library prep was done by the immunoSEQ multiplex PCR assay. For the multiplex PCR, a mixture combining 60 forward primers for TCR Vbeta segments and 13 reverse primers for TCR Jbeta segments was used. Amplification of the CDR3 region of rearranged TCR beta genes was performed with a multiplex PCR assay on genomic DNA. The Illumina HiSeq System was used to sequence the amplified TCR beta libraries as 87-base-pair reads. For the original study's pipeline: Across the 670 or so repertoires, a later analysis counted roughly 77 million unique TCR beta chains, around 11 million of which were shared by at least two donors. Raw reads were error-corrected and collapsed into unique sequences by a nearest-neighbor algorithm in which closely related sequences were merged to remove PCR and sequencing errors. CDR3 sequences were aligned to IMGT reference sequences to assign V, D and J gene segments. Each retained sequence needed at least a six-nucleotide match to both a V gene segment and a J gene segment. A rearrangement was called productive if the CDR3 had no stop codons and remained in frame with V and J, and every other rearrangement was called non-productive. Following IMGT convention, CDR3 was defined as the stretch from the second conserved V-encoded cysteine up to the conserved J-encoded phenylalanine. In an earlier analysis of approximately 590 of the donors, sequences lacking an unambiguous match to a single V gene segment were excluded. An earlier analysis of almost 600 of the donors classified V segments as functional when productive rearrangements were above 56.7% and as segregating when the standard deviation between donors was above 5%. To diagnose cytomegalovirus status from the catalog of TCR beta chain sequences, a statistical classification framework was built. V and J gene assignment, in a later analysis, came from comparing TCR nucleotide sequences with IMGT/GENE-DB human TR gene sequences. A later analysis assigned CDR3 sequences and most-parsimonious VDJ recombination scenarios with the TCRdist pipeline. A later analysis defined each TCR beta chain by its CDR3 amino acid sequence plus V-gene family, and excluded reads lacking a unique V-gene family. As a way to deal with suspected cross-contamination and a sequencing artifact, a later analysis dropped 450 to 600 nucleotide sequences that were highly shared and had low generation probability. For each public chain, a later analysis derived a clonal expansion index from normalized ranks of inferred template counts within each repertoire. In a later analysis, generation probabilities were computed with a VDJ recombination model fitted to out-of-frame rearrangements, and the resulting probabilities were checked against IGoR. Hypergeometric tests were used in a later analysis to score TCR-TCR, TCR-HLA and TCR-CMV co-occurrence, with a repertoire-size bias correction applied to the TCR pairs. In a later analysis, false discovery rates were estimated by permuting HLA or CMV assignments 20 times. In a later analysis, co-occurring TCRs were grouped using DBSCAN, and TCRdist sequence similarity was added for clustering within HLA-allele-positive subsets. Repertoires with fewer than 30,000 or more than 120,000 public chains, plus five repertoires with anomalous nucleotide sharing, were excluded from co-occurrence clustering. Not all clones reach the TCRdb copy of this immuneACCESS table, which keeps in-frame sequences only. Checked studies attribute under half of the gap to unresolved V genes and leave the rest unexplained. The V and J calls and clone size were taken over from that table, and D and trimming were inferred from the DNA. The sample table records 90,000 to 130,000 clones; 70% of these occur just once. Approximately 9% of the sample rests with the top ten.

The sequencing input was PBMCs. Recombination linked TRBV2 to TRBJ2-7; 7 bases in the middle match TRBD2. This sequence was found in a man in his thirties or forties in good health and CMV-seropositive. The nucleotide sequence is TGTGCCAGCAGGGGGCGGGGAGGGAATTCCTACGAGCAGTACTTC. It codes for CASRGRGGNSYEQYF.